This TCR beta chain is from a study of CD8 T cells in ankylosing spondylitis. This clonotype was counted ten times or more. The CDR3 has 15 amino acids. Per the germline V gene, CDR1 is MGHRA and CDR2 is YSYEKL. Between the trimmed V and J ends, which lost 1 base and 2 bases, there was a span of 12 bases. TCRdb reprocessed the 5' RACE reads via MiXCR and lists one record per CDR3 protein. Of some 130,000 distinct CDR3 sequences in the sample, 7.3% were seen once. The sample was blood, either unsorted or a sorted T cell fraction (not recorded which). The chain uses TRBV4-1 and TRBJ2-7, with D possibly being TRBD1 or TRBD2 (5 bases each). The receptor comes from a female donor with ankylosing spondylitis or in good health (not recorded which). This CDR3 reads CASSQGDQTAYEQYF. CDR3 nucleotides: TGCGCCAGCAGCCAAGGGGACCAAACAGCCTACGAGCAGTACTTC.